This is a list of T cell receptor beta chains from one sample in a study of blood T cell repertoires in COVID-19. Here immunoSEQ multiplex PCR was the method, and the copy in TCRdb shows in-frame clones only, minus some. Counted here are 50,000 to 70,000 clones, around 77% occurring once; the ten biggest clones make up roughly 3.2%. The sample comprised peripheral blood. These TCRs come from a man in his 60s with acute or convalescent COVID-19. Each CDR3 is given with its conserved first and last residue. Fields, in order: D gene, J gene, clone size, V gene, CDR3 protein, CDR3 DNA. A D gene is named only where the DNA matches it firmly. The listing skips clone size in some rows; elsewhere it reads once, few, many or a size class.

d_call: TRBD1; j_call: TRBJ2-1; clone_size: few; v_call: TRBV5-5; cdr3_aa: CASSRTGTGSDEQFF; cdr3_nt: TGTGCCAGCAGTAGAACCGGGACAGGGTCCGATGAGCAGTTCTTC
d_call: TRBD2; j_call: TRBJ2-5; clone_size: NA; v_call: TRBV9; cdr3_aa: CASSVGRGAYQETQYF; cdr3_nt: TGTGCCAGCAGCGTAGGGCGGGGGGCGTACCAAGAGACCCAGTACTTC
d_call: NA; j_call: TRBJ2-7; clone_size: NA; v_call: TRBV18; cdr3_aa: CASSEAQGREQYF; cdr3_nt: TGTGCCAGCTCAGAGGCCCAGGGCCGCGAGCAGTACTTC
d_call: TRBD1; j_call: TRBJ2-2; clone_size: medium-sized; v_call: TRBV19; cdr3_aa: CASIGQALTGELFF; cdr3_nt: TGTGCCAGTATAGGACAGGCCCTCACCGGGGAGCTGTTTTTT
d_call: NA; j_call: TRBJ2-2; clone_size: NA; v_call: TRBV12-5; cdr3_aa: CASGSEGGANTGELFF; cdr3_nt: TGTGCTAGTGGTTCAGAGGGTGGCGCGAACACCGGGGAGCTGTTTTTT
d_call: TRBD1; j_call: TRBJ1-1; clone_size: few; v_call: TRBV29-1; cdr3_aa: CSVGTGGDTEAFF; cdr3_nt: TGCAGCGTGGGGACAGGGGGGGACACTGAAGCTTTCTTT
d_call: TRBD1; j_call: TRBJ2-5; clone_size: NA; v_call: TRBV5-1; cdr3_aa: CASSPRTGWGETQYF; cdr3_nt: TGCGCCAGCAGCCCTAGGACAGGGTGGGGGGAGACCCAGTACTTC
d_call: TRBD2; j_call: TRBJ2-5; clone_size: NA; v_call: TRBV7-2; cdr3_aa: CASSLRRGASQETQYF; cdr3_nt: TGTGCCAGCAGCTTACGGCGGGGGGCATCCCAAGAGACCCAGTACTTC
d_call: TRBD2; j_call: TRBJ2-5; clone_size: NA; v_call: TRBV24-1; cdr3_aa: CATSDPGLEAETQYF; cdr3_nt: TGTGCCACCAGTGACCCTGGACTAGAGGCGGAGACCCAGTACTTC
d_call: TRBD1; j_call: TRBJ1-2; clone_size: NA; v_call: TRBV29-1; cdr3_aa: CSVRQGSNYGYTF; cdr3_nt: TGCAGCGTCCGACAGGGATCTAACTATGGCTACACCTTC
d_call: NA; j_call: TRBJ2-2; clone_size: NA; v_call: TRBV11-2; cdr3_aa: CASSGGRGAGGELFF; cdr3_nt: TGTGCCAGCTCCGGGGGTAGAGGGGCTGGCGGGGAGCTGTTTTTT
d_call: NA; j_call: TRBJ1-3; clone_size: NA; v_call: TRBV10-3; cdr3_aa: CAISPPHAGNTIYF; cdr3_nt: TGTGCCATCAGTCCTCCACACGCTGGAAACACCATATATTTT
d_call: NA; j_call: TRBJ2-2; clone_size: NA; v_call: TRBV15; cdr3_aa: CATSRDLRSGGNTGELFF; cdr3_nt: TGTGCCACCAGCAGAGATCTAAGGTCGGGGGGCAACACCGGGGAGCTGTTTTTT
d_call: NA; j_call: TRBJ1-3; clone_size: NA; v_call: TRBV18; cdr3_aa: CASSSLGGESSGNTIYF; cdr3_nt: TGTGCCAGCTCATCTCTCGGAGGCGAGAGCTCTGGAAACACCATATATTTT
d_call: TRBD1; j_call: TRBJ1-3; clone_size: NA; v_call: TRBV7-3; cdr3_aa: CASGTTGAGNTIYF; cdr3_nt: TGTGCCAGCGGCACAACAGGGGCTGGAAACACCATATATTTT
d_call: TRBD1; j_call: TRBJ1-1; clone_size: NA; v_call: TRBV5-4; cdr3_aa: CASSRQGYMNTEAFF; cdr3_nt: TGTGCCAGCAGTCGACAGGGCTATATGAACACTGAAGCTTTCTTT